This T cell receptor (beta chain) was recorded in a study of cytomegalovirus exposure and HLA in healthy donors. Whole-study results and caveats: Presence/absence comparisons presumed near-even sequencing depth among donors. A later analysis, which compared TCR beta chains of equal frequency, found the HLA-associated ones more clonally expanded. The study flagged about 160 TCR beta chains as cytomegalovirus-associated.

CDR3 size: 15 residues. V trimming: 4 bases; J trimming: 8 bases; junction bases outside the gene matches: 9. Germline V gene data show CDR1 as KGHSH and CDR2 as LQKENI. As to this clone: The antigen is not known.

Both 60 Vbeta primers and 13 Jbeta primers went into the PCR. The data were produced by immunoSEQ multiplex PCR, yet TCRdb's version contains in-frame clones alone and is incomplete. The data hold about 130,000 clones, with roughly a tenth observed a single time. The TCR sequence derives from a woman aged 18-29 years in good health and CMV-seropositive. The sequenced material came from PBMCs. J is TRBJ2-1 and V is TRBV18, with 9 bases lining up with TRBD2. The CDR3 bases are TGTGCCAGCTCACGTTTGGCGGGAGGGCCGGATGAGCAGTTCTTC. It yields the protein CASSRLAGGPDEQFF.